This T cell receptor (beta chain) was sequenced in a study of blood T cell repertoires in COVID-19. Study context: Samples of COVID-19 (acute and convalescent) were obtained from the United States, Italy and Spain. PBMCs, B-cell-depleted T cells, or T cells provided the cDNA or gDNA that made up the material.

Germline loops: CDR1 MNHNY, CDR2 SVGAGI (reference sequence). This CDR3 comprises 14 residues. V lost 11 bases and J lost 6, with 20 bases in between. Source study methods: Estimates of nucleated cell counts were drawn from the amplification of reference gene primers. Sequenced by immunoSEQ multiplex PCR; TCRdb stores in-frame clones only, minus some. That table furnishes V, J and clone size, whereas the DNA furnished D and trimming. The sample consists of approximately 250,000 clones, roughly 84% of them appearing once. This TCR was recovered from a woman aged 40 to 55 who had recovered from COVID-19. V gene TRBV6-6 combines with J gene TRBJ2-1; TRBD1 is a possible D gene (6 bases). Sequencing input: peripheral blood. The CDR3 region has the DNA TGTGCCGCAGCTCGTAATACAGGGCGCAATGAGCAGTTCTTC. Translated: CAAARNTGRNEQFF.